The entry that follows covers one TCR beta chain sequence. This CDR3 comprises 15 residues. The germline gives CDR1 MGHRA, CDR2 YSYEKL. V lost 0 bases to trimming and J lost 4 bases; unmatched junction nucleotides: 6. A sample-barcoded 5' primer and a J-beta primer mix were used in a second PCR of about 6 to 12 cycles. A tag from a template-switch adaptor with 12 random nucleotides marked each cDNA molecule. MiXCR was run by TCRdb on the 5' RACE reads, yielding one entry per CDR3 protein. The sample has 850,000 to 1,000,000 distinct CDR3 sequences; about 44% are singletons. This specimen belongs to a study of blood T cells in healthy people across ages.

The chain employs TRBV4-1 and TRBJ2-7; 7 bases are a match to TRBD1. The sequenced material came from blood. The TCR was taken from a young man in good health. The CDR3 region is CASSQEIGRGYEQYF. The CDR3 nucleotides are TGCGCCAGCAGCCAAGAGATCGGCAGGGGGTACGAGCAGTACTTC.